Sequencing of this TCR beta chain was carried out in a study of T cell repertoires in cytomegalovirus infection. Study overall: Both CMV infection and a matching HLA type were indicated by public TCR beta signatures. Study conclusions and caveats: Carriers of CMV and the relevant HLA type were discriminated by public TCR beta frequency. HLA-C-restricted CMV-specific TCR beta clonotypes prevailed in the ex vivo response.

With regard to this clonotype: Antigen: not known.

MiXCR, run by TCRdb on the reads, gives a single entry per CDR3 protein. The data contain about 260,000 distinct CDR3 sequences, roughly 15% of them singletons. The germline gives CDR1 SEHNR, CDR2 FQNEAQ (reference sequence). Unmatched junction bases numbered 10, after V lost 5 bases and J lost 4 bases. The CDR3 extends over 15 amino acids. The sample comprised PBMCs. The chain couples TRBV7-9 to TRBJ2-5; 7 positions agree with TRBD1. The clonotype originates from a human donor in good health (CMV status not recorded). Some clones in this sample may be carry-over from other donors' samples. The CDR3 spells CASSPRDSFRETQYF. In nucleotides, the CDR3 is TGTGCCAGCAGCCCCAGGGACAGCTTCCGAGAGACCCAGTACTTC.